Shown below are 2 T cell receptor beta chains from a single sample sequenced in a study of early T cells in non-severe SARS-CoV-2 infection. TCRdb itself ran the 5' RACE reads through MiXCR, one entry per CDR3 protein. The sample carries tens of thousands of distinct CDR3 sequences, about 5.2% recorded once. Material: whole blood. The source of these receptors is an adult who was a healthcare worker with PCR-confirmed SARS-CoV-2 infection or an uninfected control (not recorded which).

This clonotype was picked up many times. This chain connects TRBV7-9 to TRBJ1-5; TRBD1 agrees at 8 bases. CDR3 length: 14 amino acids. Per germline, CDR1 SEHNR and CDR2 FQNEAQ (reference sequence). J gave up 6 bases and V 2 bases, and 3 bases lay outside the gene matches. The CDR3 reads CASSLSGGSQPQHF. The CDR3 bases are TGTGCCAGCAGCTTATCAGGGGGCAGTCAGCCCCAGCATTTT.

Remarks on this clonotype: A read error may produce the germline difference seen at one junction end. The rearrangement joins TRBV7-9 to TRBJ2-1; D unclear. This CDR3 region has 14 residues. The germline V gene has CDR1 SEHNR and CDR2 FQNEAQ (reference sequence). The CDR3: CVSQSATPPHEQFF. DNA for the CDR3: TGTGTCAGCCAGTCCGCGACCCCACCTCATGAGCAGTTCTTC.